Here is one TCR beta chain with its context. Its antigen is unidentified. The sample is drawn from a study of long-term antiretroviral therapy in people with HIV. Points from the study as a whole: Collection spanned 2004 to 2017; ART regimens may be less effective than current ones. With ART, diversity went up but was still lower than in transplant donor controls. Pre-ART clonal expansions dominated every time point's repertoire.

The J segment lost 0 bases and the V segment lost 4 bases, leaving 4 bases of the junction unmatched. The CDR3 sequence is 15 residues long. CDR1 is SGDLS and CDR2 is YYNGEE in the germline V gene. Run at survey level, the immunoSEQ assay was version v3.0. The method was immunoSEQ multiplex PCR; TCRdb's version includes in-frame clones alone and lacks a portion of them. In the table there are 23,000 or so clones, around three quarters of which are singletons. This clonotype was sampled from a woman aged 40 to 50 with HIV. The V and J genes are TRBV9 and TRBJ2-3, with 8 bases lining up with TRBD1. Sequencing used unsorted PBMCs, obtained 0.5 years after starting antiretroviral therapy. The CDR3: CASSNGQGSTDTQYF. CDR3 in DNA: TGTGCCAGCAGCAACGGACAGGGAAGCACAGATACGCAGTATTTT.